The 16 T cell receptor beta chains presented below share a single source sample, sequenced in a study of graft-versus-host responses after intestinal transplantation. Profiled with immunoSEQ multiplex PCR; TCRdb holds only in-frame clones, not every one. The sample yields around 5,700 clones, 25% to 30% seen once. Sequenced here: alloreactive CD4+ T cells from a mixed lymphocyte reaction culture, sampled before transplantation. Subset noted: CFSE-low proliferating T cells sorted from approximately six-day pre-transplant mixed lymphocyte reaction (GvH or HvG direction). The receptors were gathered from a human patient who was an organ donor for intestinal transplantation.

This clone is medium-sized (0.01 to 0.1%) by share. The chain joins TRBV7-2 to TRBJ2-7; TRBD2 might be the D (5 bases). The V end was cut by 3 bases, the J end by 10 bases, with 13 bases between. Germline loops: CDR1 SGHTA, CDR2 FQGNSA. The CDR3 totals 12 residues. CDR3 residues: CASSFPGSLQYF. In DNA, the CDR3 is TGTGCCAGCAGCTTTCCGGGGTCCCTACAGTACTTC.

With respect to this clone: A single base separates this from a much larger clone, so it may be a read error. V is TRBV5-4 and J is TRBJ2-5, with D possibly being TRBD1 (7 bases). The CDR3 totals 14 residues. V lost 4 bases to trimming and J lost 7 bases, with 17 bases between them. Germline loops: CDR1 SGHNT, CDR2 YYREEE (reference sequence). Here the CDR3 DNA reads TGTGCCAGCAGCCACGGGGCAGGGGGAGGGACCCAGTACTTC. It translates to CASSHGAGGGTQYF.

This clone was counted between two and nine times. The chain carries TRBV11-2 and TRBJ2-3, with D unresolved. Germline lookup yields CDR1 SGHAT and CDR2 FQNNGV. Trimming took 4 bases from V and 2 from J, leaving 16 bases between them. This CDR3 spans 16 amino acids. CDR3 bases: TGTGCCAGCAGCTCCTACTTTGTACGACCCACAGATACGCAGTATTTT. Amino acid sequence: CASSSYFVRPTDTQYF.

Turning to this clone: The sample contains more than one DNA sequence encoding this CDR3. The V and J genes are TRBV10-3 and TRBJ2-7; D perhaps matches TRBD2 (6 bases). Germline-derived CDR1 and CDR2 are ENHRY and SYGVKD. This CDR3 has 15 amino acids. The ends were cut back, 6 bases at V and 7 bases at J, with 22 bases in the middle. CDR3 sequence (DNA): TGTGCCATCAGGGCGGCGGGGCCGACTCTACGAGAGCAGTACTTC. It encodes CAIRAAGPTLREQYF.

In this sample, this clone turned up a few times. The V call is TRBV30, the J call TRBJ2-6, with 9 bases fitting TRBD1. V trimming: 5 bases; J trimming: 0 bases; junction bases outside the gene matches: 5. CDR1 is GTSNPN, CDR2 SVGIG, per germline (reference sequence). The CDR3 totals 16 residues. The CDR3 DNA follows: TGTGCCTGGGGACAGGGGAAATTCTCTGGGGCCAACGTCCTGACTTTC. Amino acids: CAWGQGKFSGANVLTF.

The CDR3 region is CATSRGQLYGYTF. The CDR3 DNA is TGTGCCACCAGCAGGGGACAGCTCTATGGCTACACCTTC. The J gene is TRBJ1-2, the V gene TRBV15, with 7 bases aligning to TRBD1. V lost 3 bases to trimming and J lost 4 bases; unmatched junction nucleotides: 2. The germline gives CDR1 LNHNV, CDR2 YYDKDF (reference sequence). This CDR3 contains 13 residues. The full variable domain, rest sourced from reference TRBV15 and TRBJ1-2, is DAMVIQNPRYQVTQFGKPVTLSCSQTLNHNVMYWYQQKSSQAPKLLFHYYDKDFNNEADTPDNFQSRRPNTSFCFLDIRSPGLGDTAMYLCATSRGQLYGYTFGSGTRLTVV.

Only a few counts were recorded for this clone. The chain recombines TRBV30 with TRBJ1-1; TRBD1 matches at 7 bases. The CDR3 sequence is 12 residues long. V shed 7 bases, J shed 9 bases, and the junction held 11 bases outside the gene matches. In germline, CDR1 is GTSNPN, CDR2 SVGIG (reference sequence). The CDR3 protein is CAFDRDMSQAFF. The CDR3 region has the DNA TGTGCCTTTGACAGGGATATGTCGCAAGCTTTCTTT.

The CDR3 spells CASSPSMETQYF. The DNA for the CDR3 is TGTGCCAGCTCACCAAGTATGGAGACCCAGTACTTC. The chain couples TRBV18 to TRBJ2-5, with D unresolved. CDR3 length: 12 amino acids. The germline gives CDR1 KGHSH, CDR2 LQKENI. Deletions cut 2 bases from V and 5 bases from J, with 6 bases between. Full variable domain (outside the CDR3, taken from reference TRBV18 and TRBJ2-5): NAGVMQNPRHLVRRRGQEARLRCSPMKGHSHVYWYRQLPEEGLKFMVYLQKENIIDESGMPKERFSAEFPKEGPSILRIQQVVRGDSAAYFCASSPSMETQYFGPGTRLLVL.

The V call is TRBV12-5, the J call TRBJ2-3; D is ambiguous. The CDR3 contains 13 residues. Looked up from germline, CDR1 is LGHNT and CDR2 is FRNRAP. Trimming took off 3 bases at V and 1 base at J, with 5 bases between the two ends. The CDR3 region is CASGFPGTDTQYF. DNA of the CDR3: TGTGCTAGTGGTTTTCCTGGCACAGATACGCAGTATTTT.

A remark on this clone: This same CDR3 is encoded by further DNA sequences in the sample. The chain links TRBV19 to TRBJ1-1; 11 bases line up with TRBD1. The germline gives CDR1 LNHDA, CDR2 SQIVND (reference sequence). V lost 3 bases and J lost 4; bases outside the gene matches: 1. CDR3 length: 14 amino acids. The CDR3 sequence is CASSIGTGGTEAFF. CDR3 DNA sequence: TGTGCCAGTAGTATCGGGACAGGGGGCACTGAAGCTTTCTTT.

The V gene is TRBV27, the J gene TRBJ2-1; 8 bases agree with TRBD2. The CDR3 runs 13 residues. V trimming: 7 bases; J trimming: 7 bases; junction bases outside the gene matches: 6. The germline CDR1 and CDR2 sequences are MNHEY and SMNVEV (reference sequence). The CDR3 sequence is CASKISGVNEQFF. The CDR3 nucleotides read TGTGCCAGCAAGATTAGCGGGGTGAATGAGCAGTTCTTC.

In its sample, this clone is large. The rearrangement links TRBV10-3 to TRBJ2-3; D not certain. The germline V gene encodes CDR1 ENHRY and CDR2 SYGVKD. The CDR3 totals 12 residues. V was trimmed by 3 bases and J by 2 bases, leaving 3 bases between them. The CDR3, as DNA: TGTGCCATCAGTGATAACACAGATACGCAGTATTTT. It codes for CAISDNTDTQYF.

The J gene is TRBJ2-7, the V gene TRBV4-2; 7 bases are shared with TRBD2. Germline V gene lookup returns CDR1 LGHNA and CDR2 YNFKEQ. V shed 1 base and J 2 bases; nucleotides not matched to a gene: 5. The length of the CDR3 is 15 residues. This CDR3 reads CASSQVSGMAYEQYF. The CDR3 DNA follows: TGTGCCAGCAGCCAAGTGAGCGGGATGGCCTACGAGCAGTACTTC.

V gene TRBV7-9 combines with J gene TRBJ2-3; TRBD1 matches 9 bases. Germline CDR1 SEHNR, CDR2 FQNEAQ (reference sequence). The CDR3 runs to 16 residues. The trim removed 3 bases at V and 2 bases at J, leaving 6 bases unmatched. The CDR3 DNA is TGTGCCAGCAGCTTGGGGCGGACAGGGGCCACAGATACGCAGTATTTT. It encodes CASSLGRTGATDTQYF.

This clone was detected a few times. The chain combines TRBV18 with TRBJ2-7, with D uncertain. Trimming took 1 base from V and 1 from J, leaving 8 bases between them. Germline V gene lookup returns CDR1 KGHSH and CDR2 LQKENI. This CDR3 region has 14 residues. The CDR3 here is CASSPHALSYEQYF. CDR3 in DNA: TGTGCCAGCTCACCACACGCTTTATCCTACGAGCAGTACTTC.

In this sample, this clone is medium-sized. The chain combines TRBV30 with TRBJ1-6; no definite D call. This CDR3 comprises 12 residues. Germline-derived CDR1 and CDR2 are GTSNPN and SVGIG (reference sequence). Trimming pared 4 bases from V and 7 bases from J, leaving 8 bases between. The CDR3 sequence: CAWMYANSPLHF. The CDR3 coding sequence is TGTGCCTGGATGTACGCCAATTCACCCCTCCACTTT.